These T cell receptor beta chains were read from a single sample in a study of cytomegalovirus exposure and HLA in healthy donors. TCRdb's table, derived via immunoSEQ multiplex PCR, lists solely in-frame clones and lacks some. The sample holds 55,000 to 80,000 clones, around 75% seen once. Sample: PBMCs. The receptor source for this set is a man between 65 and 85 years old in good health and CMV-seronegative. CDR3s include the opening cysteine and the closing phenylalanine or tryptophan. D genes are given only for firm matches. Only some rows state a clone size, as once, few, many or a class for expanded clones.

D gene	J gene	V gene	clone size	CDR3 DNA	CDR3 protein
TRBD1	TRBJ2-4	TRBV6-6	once	TGTGCCAGCATGTCGTCCGGGACAGGGACGGACATTCAGTACTTC	CASMSSGTGTDIQYF
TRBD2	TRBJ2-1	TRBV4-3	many	TGCGCCAGCAGCCGCGAGACGGGACTAGCGGGAGGGCCCGGCGGGGATGAGCAGTTCTTC	CASSRETGLAGGPGGDEQFF
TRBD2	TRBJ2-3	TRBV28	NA	TGTGCCAGCACCGTTATCGGGGGGTGGGGAGGGGATACGCAGTATTTT	CASTVIGGWGGDTQYF
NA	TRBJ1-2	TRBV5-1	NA	TGCGCCAGCAGCACCGGGCAGGGTTCGGAAACATATGGCTACACCTTC	CASSTGQGSETYGYTF
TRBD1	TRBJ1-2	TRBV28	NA	TGTGCCAGCAGAACAGGGGGGTACTATGGCTACACCTTC	CASRTGGYYGYTF
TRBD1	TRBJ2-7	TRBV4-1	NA	TGCGCCAGCAGCCAGGTGGGACAGGGCTCCTACGAGCAGTACTTC	CASSQVGQGSYEQYF
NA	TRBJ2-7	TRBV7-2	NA	TGTGCCAGCAGCTTAGAGGCAGGGGAGACATACGAGCAGTACTTC	CASSLEAGETYEQYF
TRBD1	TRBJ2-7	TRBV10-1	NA	TGCGCCAGCAGTGAGGGAACAGGGGGCTCCTACGAGCAGTACTTC	CASSEGTGGSYEQYF
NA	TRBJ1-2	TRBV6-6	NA	TGTGCCAGCAGTTACGACGGGGGGTACTATGGCTACACCTTC	CASSYDGGYYGYTF
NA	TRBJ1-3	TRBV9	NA	TGTGCCAGCAGCGTAGCTGCGTTCTCTGGAAACACCATATATTTT	CASSVAAFSGNTIYF
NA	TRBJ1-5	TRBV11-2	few	TGTGCCAGCAGCCCCGACGGCGGGAATCAGCCCCAGCATTTT	CASSPDGGNQPQHF
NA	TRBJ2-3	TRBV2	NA	TGTGCCAGCAGTGGAGGTAGCGTCTACACAGATACGCAGTATTTT	CASSGGSVYTDTQYF
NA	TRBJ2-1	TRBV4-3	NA	TGCGCCAGCAGCCTTGGCTTAGCCGGACAAACTTACAATGAGCAGTTCTTC	CASSLGLAGQTYNEQFF